The source of this T cell receptor beta chain is a study of identical twins' blood T cells. Study-wide results and caveats: Twins shared more top CDR3 clonotypes than unrelated donors did. Shared CDR3 clonotype counts tracked mainly the product of cloneset sizes.

The sample holds a few counts of this clonotype. Antigen unknown. The V gene lost 6 bases and the J gene lost 2 bases, with 19 bases spanning the gap. The CDR3 has 16 residues. CDR1 MNHEY and CDR2 SVGEGT come from the germline V gene. In the authors' workflow: Each donor had about 100,000 to nearly 550,000 clonotypes. TCRdb re-called the 5' RACE reads with MiXCR, one entry per CDR3 protein. In this record, the V and J calls reflect TCRdb's handling and not the investigators' own analysis. Among around 380,000 distinct CDR3 sequences listed, 25% to 35% were seen once. This rearrangement joins TRBV6-2 or TRBV6-3 to TRBJ1-1; D is undetermined. The sequencing sample was made of PBMCs. The TCR sequence derives from a woman between 18 and 50 years old in good health. The CDR3 nucleotides are TGTGCCAGCAGCCCACGGCGAGTGAGGCTAAACACTGAAGCTTTCTTT. Translated: CASSPRRVRLNTEAFF.